Each of the 4 T cell receptor beta chains below was sequenced from the same sample in a study of cytomegalovirus exposure and HLA in healthy donors. PCR employed 60 Vbeta and 13 Jbeta primers. The table came from immunoSEQ multiplex PCR; TCRdb's copy has only in-frame clones and leaves some out. The sample shows fewer than 200,000 clones, around 77% of them seen only once. Sequencing was performed on PBMCs. Receptor source: a man aged 60 to 75 in good health and CMV-seronegative.

The J gene is TRBJ2-5, the V gene TRBV5-1, with 9 bases matching TRBD2. There are 16 residues in the CDR3. Germline values: CDR1 SGHRS, CDR2 YFSETQ. V trimming: 3 bases; J trimming: 3 bases; junction bases outside the gene matches: 9. The CDR3 is CASSSSIAGVEETQYF. CDR3 nucleotides: TGCGCCAGCAGCTCATCTATAGCGGGGGTCGAAGAGACCCAGTACTTC.

This clone was seen more than once but under ten times. The V and J genes are TRBV10-3 and TRBJ2-5; a weak D match, TRBD2 (5 bases). The V end was cut by 1 base, the J end by 4 bases, with 7 bases between. CDR1 ENHRY and CDR2 SYGVKD come from the germline V gene. This CDR3 is built from 13 residues. The CDR3 spells CAISEWAGETQYF. The CDR3 region has the DNA TGTGCCATCAGTGAGTGGGCGGGAGAGACCCAGTACTTC.

The genes are TRBV14 and TRBJ2-5, with D perhaps TRBD2 (5 bases). The V gene lost 4 bases and the J gene lost 4 bases, with 22 bases spanning the gap. CDR1 is SGHDN and CDR2 is FVKESK in the germline V gene. The CDR3 runs 17 residues. The CDR3 protein is CASSPRPRGSRVETQYF. CDR3 in DNA: TGTGCCAGCAGCCCGCGGCCCCGGGGATCAAGGGTAGAGACCCAGTACTTC.

V usage is TRBV28 and J usage is TRBJ2-7; no clear D. V was shortened by 2 bases and J by 3 bases, with 5 bases between the two germline ends. Germline V gene data show CDR1 as MDHEN and CDR2 as SYDVKM. The CDR3 extends over 12 amino acids. CDR3 sequence (DNA): TGTGCCAGCAGTTTAGCTAGCTACGAGCAGTACTTC. Amino acid sequence: CASSLASYEQYF.